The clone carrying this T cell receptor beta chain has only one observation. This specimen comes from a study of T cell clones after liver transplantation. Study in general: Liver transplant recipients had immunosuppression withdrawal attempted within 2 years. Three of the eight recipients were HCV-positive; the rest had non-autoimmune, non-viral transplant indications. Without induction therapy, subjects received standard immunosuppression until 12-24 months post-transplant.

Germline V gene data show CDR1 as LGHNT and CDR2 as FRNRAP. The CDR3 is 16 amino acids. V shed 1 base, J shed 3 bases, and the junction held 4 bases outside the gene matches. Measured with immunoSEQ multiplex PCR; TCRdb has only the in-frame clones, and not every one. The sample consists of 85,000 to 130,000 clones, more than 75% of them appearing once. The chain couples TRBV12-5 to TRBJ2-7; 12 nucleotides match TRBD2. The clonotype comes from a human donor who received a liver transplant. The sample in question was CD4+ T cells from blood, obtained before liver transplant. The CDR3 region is CASGLGPGLAGYEQYF. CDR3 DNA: TGTGCTAGTGGTTTGGGCCCGGGACTAGCGGGCTACGAGCAGTACTTC.